This is a list of T cell receptor beta chains from one sample in a study of T cell changes during pregnancy in multiple sclerosis. Some clones are missing from TCRdb's copy, which holds only in-frame ones; the method was immunoSEQ multiplex PCR. The table lists 70,000 to 95,000 clones, around nine tenths of them singletons. The sequencing used peripheral blood, collected in the second trimester of pregnancy. The receptors here all came from a female donor in good health, enrolled as a control in a pregnancy study. Each CDR3 is given with its conserved first and last residue. Fields, in order: J gene, V gene, CDR3 protein.

TRBJ1-1 TRBV11-2 CASSWGGARTEAFF
TRBJ2-7 TRBV5-1 CASSSGQVLHEQYF
TRBJ2-1 TRBV9 CASSTRGSRVEQFF
TRBJ2-7 TRBV4-1 CASSQDVTGGRYEQYF
TRBJ1-3 TRBV2 CASTQYSGNTIYF
TRBJ1-5 TRBV7-8 CASSPGAGSNQPQHF
TRBJ2-3 TRBV14 CASSQVTGLVVADTQYF
TRBJ2-7 TRBV15 CATSRENYRGGYEQYF
TRBJ2-5 TRBV25-1 CASSRSGASGAQETQYF
TRBJ2-1 TRBV28 CASSSLAGGRFEQFF
TRBJ2-2 TRBV4-3 CASSLDYTQGTGELFF
TRBJ1-4 TRBV28 CASSRGGGIHEKLFF
TRBJ2-7 TRBV11-2 CASSTPRDRGRFEQYF
TRBJ2-6 TRBV30 CAVRTEYSGANVLTF
TRBJ2-5 TRBV4-3 CASSQAGEETQYF
TRBJ2-1 TRBV6-4 CASSEVAGFYNEQFF
TRBJ1-1 TRBV15 CATSREGQGLTEAFF
TRBJ2-1 TRBV4-3 CASSQEGGDEQFF
TRBJ1-1 TRBV2 CASSFPAEAFF
TRBJ2-4 TRBV5-8 CASSWGEGGPRYF
TRBJ1-3 TRBV4-1 CASSQGSVKTGGNTIYF
TRBJ2-7 TRBV10-3 CAISESGHNYEQYF
TRBJ1-2 TRBV28 CASKLQGGYGYTF
TRBJ1-5 TRBV9 CASSDTGDPNQPQHF
TRBJ1-5 TRBV2 CASSLEGAQPQHF
TRBJ2-5 TRBV11-1 CASSSEDFLAQYF
TRBJ2-3 TRBV5-8 CASSLSGTDTQYF
TRBJ1-4 TRBV7-9 CASSPRQAATNEKLFF
TRBJ2-4 TRBV6-1 CASRETGMKNIQYF
TRBJ1-4 TRBV5-8 CASSLQGANEKLFF
TRBJ1-2 TRBV19 CAARRGGGGYTF
TRBJ2-1 TRBV29-1 CSVESQLGGGYNEQFF
TRBJ2-2 TRBV11-2 CASSSPGGGELFF
TRBJ1-1 TRBV2 CARGRGVRDTEAFF
TRBJ2-1 TRBV7-8 CASRKAGGMGNEQFF
TRBJ2-2 TRBV7-3 CASSLNLRLASGELFF
TRBJ2-3 TRBV27 CASSPRGALYTQYF
TRBJ2-4 TRBV6-7 CASGRTNSRYF
TRBJ1-1 TRBV10-3 CAAQGQTNTEAFF
TRBJ2-7 TRBV28 CASTPGQGPYEQYF
TRBJ1-6 TRBV2 CASIGDLNSPLHF
TRBJ2-1 TRBV7-8 CASSPTTELDYNEQFF
TRBJ1-1 TRBV7-9 CASSSSEGAGMNTEAFF
TRBJ1-2 TRBV9 CASSGQEGYTF
TRBJ2-7 TRBV2 CASSEEARGAYEQYF
TRBJ1-2 TRBV21-1 CASSKAARVSYTF
TRBJ2-3 TRBV5-4 CASTSGSTDTQYF